The 21 T cell receptor beta chains reported below all come from one sample, sequenced in a study of blood T cell repertoires in COVID-19. Produced via immunoSEQ multiplex PCR; TCRdb's table is partial and in-frame only. The data contain a few hundred thousand clones, roughly nine tenths of them singletons. The specimen was peripheral blood. The receptors shown here come from a man aged 60 to 69 with acute or convalescent COVID-19.

This chain joins TRBV5-5 and TRBJ2-5; maybe TRBD2 (6 bases). The germline V gene encodes CDR1 SGHKS and CDR2 YYEKEE (reference sequence). This CDR3 spans 13 amino acids. V lost 2 bases and J 3 bases, leaving 8 bases between the germline ends. The CDR3 sequence: CASSLGGEETQYF. CDR3 bases: TGTGCCAGCAGCTTAGGAGGGGAAGAGACCCAGTACTTC.

The chain recombines TRBV28 with TRBJ2-2, with 8 bases matching TRBD1. The germline V gene encodes CDR1 MDHEN and CDR2 SYDVKM. The length of the CDR3 is 16 residues. V was pared by 7 bases and J by 5 bases, with 12 bases of the junction left unmatched. The CDR3 DNA reads TGTGCCAGCACTAGGAGCAGGGGGCTAGTGACCGGGGAGCTGTTTTTT. Its protein is CASTRSRGLVTGELFF.

V and J are TRBV11-2 and TRBJ2-1; 9 positions agree with TRBD2. The CDR3 consists of 16 residues. Trimming removed 4 bases from V and 1 base from J; junction bases left unmatched: 5. Per germline, CDR1 SGHAT and CDR2 FQNNGV. The CDR3 DNA reads TGTGCCAGCAGCTCGATAGCGGGAGAATCCTACAATGAGCAGTTCTTC. Encoded protein: CASSSIAGESYNEQFF.

V usage is TRBV25-1 and J usage is TRBJ2-7; D perhaps matches TRBD2 (6 bases). CDR1 MGHDK and CDR2 SYGVNS come from the germline V gene. CDR3 length: 15 residues. Trimming left V 7 bases short and J 0 bases short, with 16 bases between. CDR3 protein: CASTPRGGSSYEQYF. The CDR3 DNA reads as TGTGCCAGCACCCCCCGAGGAGGGAGCTCCTACGAGCAGTACTTC.

The chain recombines TRBV19 with TRBJ1-1; D gene unclear. The germline gives CDR1 LNHDA, CDR2 SQIVND (reference sequence). Trimming stripped 8 bases from V and 5 bases from J, with 15 bases between. CDR3 length: 13 amino acids. The CDR3 region is CASFSPTRTEAFF. As DNA, the CDR3 is TGTGCCAGTTTCTCCCCGACACGGACTGAAGCTTTCTTT.

The gene calls are TRBV5-1 and TRBJ2-1; 9 nucleotides agree with TRBD2. CDR1 is SGHRS, CDR2 YFSETQ, per germline. The CDR3 runs 15 residues. V lost 3 bases and J lost 8; bases outside the gene matches: 9. CDR3 bases: TGCGCCAGCAGCTCTGCGGGAGGGCCAATCTATGAGCAGTTCTTC. It specifies CASSSAGGPIYEQFF. Filled out from reference TRBV5-1 and TRBJ2-1, the complete variable domain reads KAGVTQTPRYLIKTRGQQVTLSCSPISGHRSVSWYQQTPGQGLQFLFEYFSETQRNKGNFPGRFSGRQFSNSRSEMNVSTLELGDSALYLCASSSAGGPIYEQFFGPGTRLTVL.

With respect to this clone: This specimen includes other DNA sequences encoding the same CDR3. V and J are TRBV28 and TRBJ2-1; D is ambiguous. Deletions cut 3 bases from V and 3 bases from J, with 9 bases between. Germline-derived CDR1 and CDR2 are MDHEN and SYDVKM. The length of the CDR3 is 14 residues. As DNA, the CDR3 is TGTGCCAGCAGTTTGGGTAGCCGCTACAATGAGCAGTTCTTC. It is translated as CASSLGSRYNEQFF. Variable domain in full (rest from reference TRBV28 and TRBJ2-1): DVKVTQSSRYLVKRTGEKVFLECVQDMDHENMFWYRQDPGLGLRLIYFSYDVKMKEKGDIPEGYSVSREKKERFSLILESASTNQTSMYLCASSLGSRYNEQFFGPGTRLTVL.

The V call is TRBV10-2, the J call TRBJ1-1, with a possible D match to TRBD1 (5 bases). From germline, CDR1 is WSHSY and CDR2 SAAADI. CDR3 length: 13 amino acids. Deletions cut 5 bases from V and 3 bases from J, with 10 bases between. Here the CDR3 DNA reads TGCGCCAGCAGTCCGAGACAGTACACTGAAGCTTTCTTT. Amino acid sequence: CASSPRQYTEAFF.

This chain connects TRBV11-3 to TRBJ2-1; tentative D call: TRBD2 (5 bases). The CDR3 runs to 18 residues. The V gene's germline CDR1 is SGHNT and CDR2 YENEEA. Trimming removed 6 bases from V and 0 bases from J, with 21 bases in between. The CDR3 sequence is CASRPATSRASSYNEQFF. The DNA of the CDR3 is TGTGCCAGCAGACCCGCCACTAGTCGGGCGAGCTCCTACAATGAGCAGTTCTTC.

The V call is TRBV5-1, the J call TRBJ2-1; 10 bases map to TRBD1. The CDR3 runs to 16 residues. V shed 0 bases, J shed 2 bases, and the junction held 2 bases outside the gene matches. CDR1 SGHRS and CDR2 YFSETQ come from the germline V gene. The CDR3 bases are TGCGCCAGCAGCTTGGATGGACAGGGGGCCTACAATGAGCAGTTCTTC. This sequence encodes CASSLDGQGAYNEQFF.

V is TRBV7-3 and J is TRBJ1-1, with 8 bases lining up with TRBD1. This CDR3 spans 16 amino acids. Per germline, CDR1 SGHTA and CDR2 FQGTGA. J was trimmed by 7 bases and V by 5 bases; bases with no gene match: 15. The CDR3 nucleotides read TGTGCCAGCAGCCCCGCGTCGACAGGGGATTTGAGTGAAGCTTTCTTT. It is translated as CASSPASTGDLSEAFF.

The rearrangement links TRBV5-1 to TRBJ2-6; 7 bases are a match to TRBD1. The germline V gene encodes CDR1 SGHRS and CDR2 YFSETQ. With 0 bases clipped from V and 4 bases from J, the junction kept 13 bases outside the gene matches. This CDR3 has 19 residues. CDR3 sequence: CASSLAVGTAPLGANVLTF. As DNA, the CDR3 is TGCGCCAGCAGCTTGGCCGTTGGGACAGCCCCTCTCGGGGCCAACGTCCTGACTTTC. Together with reference TRBV5-1 and TRBJ2-6, the CDR3 gives the full variable domain: KAGVTQTPRYLIKTRGQQVTLSCSPISGHRSVSWYQQTPGQGLQFLFEYFSETQRNKGNFPGRFSGRQFSNSRSEMNVSTLELGDSALYLCASSLAVGTAPLGANVLTFGAGSRLTVL.

The chain combines TRBV19 with TRBJ2-1; possibly TRBD2 for D (5 bases). The germline CDR1 and CDR2 sequences are LNHDA and SQIVND (reference sequence). CDR3 length: 15 amino acids. V lost 1 base and J lost 8, with 15 bases in between. The CDR3 bases are TGTGCCAGTAGTATAGGTGGGGTGGAGGTCGATGAGCAGTTCTTC. Protein sequence: CASSIGGVEVDEQFF. Together with reference TRBV19 and TRBJ2-1, the CDR3 gives the full variable domain: DGGITQSPKYLFRKEGQNVTLSCEQNLNHDAMYWYRQDPGQGLRLIYYSQIVNDFQKGDIAEGYSVSREKKESFPLTVTSAQKNPTAFYLCASSIGGVEVDEQFFGPGTRLTVL.

This rearrangement joins TRBV13 to TRBJ1-5; TRBD1 matches at 8 bases. The CDR3 extends over 14 amino acids. V lost 2 bases to trimming and J lost 7 bases; unmatched junction nucleotides: 4. Germline CDR1 and CDR2: PRHDT and FYEKMQ (reference sequence). The CDR3 loop is CASSLRTGRQPQHF. CDR3 DNA sequence: TGTGCCAGCAGCTTAAGGACAGGGAGGCAGCCCCAGCATTTT.

The chain uses TRBV5-6 and TRBJ1-4; D is undetermined. This CDR3 spans 15 amino acids. Germline V gives CDR1 SGHDT, CDR2 YYEEEE. V lost 5 bases and J lost 0, with 11 bases in between. CDR3 loop: CASSFRIATNEKLFF. In DNA form, the CDR3 reads TGTGCCAGCAGTTTCAGAATCGCAACTAATGAAAAACTGTTTTTT.

Of note for this clone: One end of the junction is discordant with germline, which a read error may explain. This sequence joins TRBV28 and TRBJ1-1; 7 positions agree with TRBD1. This CDR3 spans 13 amino acids. The germline V gene encodes CDR1 MDHEN and CDR2 SYDVKM. The CDR3 nucleotides are TGTGCCAGCAGTCCTGCGGGACAGTCAAACACTGTGTTT. It translates to CASSPAGQSNTVF. The full variable domain, completed using reference TRBV28 and TRBJ1-1, is DVKVTQSSRYLVKRTGEKVFLECVQDMDHENMFWYRQDPGLGLRLIYFSYDVKMKEKGDIPEGYSVSREKKERFSLILESASTNQTSMYLCASSPAGQSNTVFGQGTRLTVV.

The chain is built from TRBV11-3 and TRBJ2-6, with TRBD1 matching over 7 bases. The CDR3 has 18 residues. V trimming: 1 base; J trimming: 1 base; junction bases outside the gene matches: 7. Germline loops: CDR1 SGHNT, CDR2 YENEEA. CDR3 loop: CASSLAGTAASGANVLTF. For the CDR3, the DNA is TGTGCCAGCAGCTTAGCGGGGACAGCTGCTTCTGGGGCCAACGTCCTGACTTTC.

The V gene is TRBV11-2, the J gene TRBJ1-3; unclear D gene. Trimming took off 8 bases at V and 5 bases at J, with 10 bases between the two ends. In germline, CDR1 is SGHAT, CDR2 FQNNGV. CDR3 length: 12 amino acids. For the CDR3, the DNA is TGTGCCAGCGCGGGCCGAAGAAACACCATATATTTT. This encodes CASAGRRNTIYF.

The chain couples TRBV28 to TRBJ1-5, with TRBD1 identical over 11 bases. Germline V lookup: CDR1 MDHEN, CDR2 SYDVKM. V shed 6 bases and J 4 bases; nucleotides not matched to a gene: 8. This CDR3 has 16 residues. Here the CDR3 reads CASSTRTGGLNQPQHF. As DNA, the CDR3 is TGTGCCAGCAGCACCCGGACAGGGGGCTTAAATCAGCCCCAGCATTTT.

The V and J genes are TRBV18 and TRBJ1-2, with 11 nucleotides matching TRBD1. The CDR3 totals 15 residues. The V gene end was trimmed by 3 bases and the J gene end by 2 bases; junction bases not matched to a gene: 2. Germline V gene data show CDR1 as KGHSH and CDR2 as LQKENI. The CDR3 loop reads CASSPGQGGNYGYTF. The CDR3 DNA sequence: TGTGCCAGCTCACCGGGACAGGGGGGCAACTATGGCTACACCTTC.

This clone was seen a single time. The chain couples TRBV19 to TRBJ1-2; 8 bases agree with TRBD1. CDR1 is LNHDA, CDR2 SQIVND, per germline (reference sequence). Trimming cost V 3 bases and J 5 bases; bases outside gene matches: 14. This CDR3 comprises 17 residues. CDR3 in amino acids: CASSIPTNTGGLYGYTF. The CDR3 nucleotides are TGTGCCAGTAGTATCCCAACGAACACAGGGGGTTTATATGGCTACACCTTC.